This TCR beta chain stems from a study of PD-1 blockade in classical Hodgkin lymphoma. Study details: Patients were infused with nivolumab 3 mg/kg every 2 weeks.

Every patient relapsed after autologous stem cell transplantation, and brentuximab vedotin exposure varied. Sequencing used immunoSEQ multiplex PCR; TCRdb keeps in-frame clones, though not all of them. The sample shows approximately 36,000 clones, 69% of them seen only once. Points from the study as a whole: Complete responders' diversity at baseline resembled that of newly diagnosed patients. Those patients who began receiving nivolumab less than 1 year after ASCT had lower diversity, and they were excluded.

Details on this clone: Its antigen is not identified.

The V gene's germline CDR1 is ENHRY and CDR2 SYGVKD. The J segment lost 4 bases and the V segment lost 6 bases, leaving 2 bases of the junction unmatched. The CDR3 consists of 13 residues. This receptor was obtained from a human donor with classical Hodgkin lymphoma. The J gene is TRBJ2-2, the V gene TRBV10-3, with 7 bases matching TRBD1. This specimen was peripheral blood mononuclear cells (PBMCs), taken before the second cycle of nivolumab. CDR3 in amino acids: CAIRGTATGELFF. CDR3 DNA sequence: TGTGCCATCAGGGGGACAGCCACCGGGGAGCTGTTTTTT.